What follows is one TCR beta chain and its context. The data are from a study of blood T cell repertoires in COVID-19. In the study overall: Sources were T cells, B-cell-depleted T cells, or PBMCs; the material itself was cDNA or gDNA.

Original handling: Nucleated cell counts were estimated from reference gene primer amplification. Repertoires were generated with immunoSEQ multiplex PCR, while TCRdb's copy carries only in-frame clones and drops some. D and trimming come from the DNA, and the V and J calls and clone size come from that table. The repertoire holds roughly 97,000 clones, with more than 75% as singletons. Trimming removed 2 bases from V and 7 bases from J; junction bases left unmatched: 7. The CDR3 covers 15 residues. Germline V gene data show CDR1 as LGHNA and CDR2 as YNFKEQ. This sequence was found in a human donor in a cohort sampled during active COVID-19. The sequenced sample consisted of peripheral blood. The genes are TRBV4-2 and TRBJ2-2; 7 nucleotides align to TRBD2. CDR3 DNA: TGTGCCAGCAGCCAATCGCTAGCGGATGGCGGGGAGCTGTTTTTT. Translating it yields CASSQSLADGGELFF.